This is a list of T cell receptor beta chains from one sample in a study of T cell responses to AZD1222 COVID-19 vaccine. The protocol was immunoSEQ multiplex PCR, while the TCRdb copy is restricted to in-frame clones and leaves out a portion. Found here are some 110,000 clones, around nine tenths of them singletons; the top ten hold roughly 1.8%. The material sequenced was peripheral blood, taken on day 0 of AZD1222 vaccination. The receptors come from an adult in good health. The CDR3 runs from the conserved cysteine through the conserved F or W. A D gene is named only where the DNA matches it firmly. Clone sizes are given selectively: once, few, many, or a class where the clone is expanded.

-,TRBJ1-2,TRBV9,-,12,TGTGCCAGCAGCGGGGGACACACTGGCTACACCTTC,CASSGGHTGYTF
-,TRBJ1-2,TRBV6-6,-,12,TGTGCCAGCAATTTGGGAGAACGTGGCTACACCTTC,CASNLGERGYTF
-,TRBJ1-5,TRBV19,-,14,TGTGCCAGTAGGTTGGGCCGGGGCAATCAGCCCCAGCATTTT,CASRLGRGNQPQHF
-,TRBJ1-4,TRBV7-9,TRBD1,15,TGTGCCAGCAGCTTAGTCACAGGGGGGCCGGAAAAACTGTTTTTT,CASSLVTGGPEKLFF
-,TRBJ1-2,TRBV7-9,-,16,TGTGCCAGCAGCCCGTACCAGGCGCATTCTAACTATGGCTACACCTTC,CASSPYQAHSNYGYTF
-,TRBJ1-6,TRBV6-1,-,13,TGTGCCAGCAGTGATCAGGTTAATTCACCCCTCCACTTT,CASSDQVNSPLHF
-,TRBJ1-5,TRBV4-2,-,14,TGTGCCAGCAGCCAAGACGGAATCAATCAGCCCCAGCATTTT,CASSQDGINQPQHF
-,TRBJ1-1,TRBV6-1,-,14,TGTGCCAGCAGTGAACCGTGGGGGGGCACTGAAGCTTTCTTT,CASSEPWGGTEAFF
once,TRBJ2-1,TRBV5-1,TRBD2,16,TGCGCCAGCAGCTGGGGACTAGCGGTCTCCTACAATGAGCAGTTCTTC,CASSWGLAVSYNEQFF
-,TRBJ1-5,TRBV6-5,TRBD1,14,TGTGCCAGCAGCCAACGACAGGGCTATCAGCCCCAGCATTTT,CASSQRQGYQPQHF
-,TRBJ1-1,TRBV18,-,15,TGTGCCAGCTCACCGCTGGGGGCCCAGTTAACTGAAGCTTTCTTT,CASSPLGAQLTEAFF
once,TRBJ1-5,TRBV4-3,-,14,TGCGCCAGCAGCCCTTCTGCGAAGGGCCAGCCCCAGCATTTT,CASSPSAKGQPQHF
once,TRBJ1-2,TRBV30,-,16,TGTGCCTGGAGTGTGTCTTGGGGCAGGGAAAACTATGGCTACACCTTC,CAWSVSWGRENYGYTF
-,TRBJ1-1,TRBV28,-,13,TGTGCCAGCACCTTTGGGGGGGGAGCTGAAGCTTTCTTT,CASTFGGGAEAFF
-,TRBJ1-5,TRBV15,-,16,TGTGCCACCAGCAGAGGAGGGAACAGGGGCAATCAGCCCCAGCATTTT,CATSRGGNRGNQPQHF
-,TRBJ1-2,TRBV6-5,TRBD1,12,TGTGCCAGCAGCCGACAGGGGTATGGCTACACCTTC,CASSRQGYGYTF
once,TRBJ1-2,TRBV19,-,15,TGTGCCAGTAGTACCACGGGTACAGCTAACTATGGCTACACCTTC,CASSTTGTANYGYTF
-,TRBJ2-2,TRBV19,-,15,TGTGCCAGTAGTAGGGGGCAGTTGAACACCGGGGAGCTGTTTTTT,CASSRGQLNTGELFF
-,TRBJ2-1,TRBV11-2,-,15,TGTGCCAGCACCTTAGAGAGTCAACAATACAATGAGCAGTTCTTC,CASTLESQQYNEQFF
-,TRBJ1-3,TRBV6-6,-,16,TGTGCCAGCAGTTACCGCATCACTATCTCTGGAAACACCATATATTTT,CASSYRITISGNTIYF
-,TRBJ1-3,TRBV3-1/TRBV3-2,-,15,TGTGCCAGCAGCTTACAGGGCTTTGCTGGAAACACCATATATTTT,CASSLQGFAGNTIYF
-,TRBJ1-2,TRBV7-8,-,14,TGTGCCAGCAGCTTCAACGGGGGGCTCTATGGCTACACCTTC,CASSFNGGLYGYTF
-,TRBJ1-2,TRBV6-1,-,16,TGTGCCAGCAGTGAAGGCGGGGGTTGGGGTCGCCTTGGCTACACCTTC,CASSEGGGWGRLGYTF
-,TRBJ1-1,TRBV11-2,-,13,TGTGCCAGCAGCTCTCAACGGGACACTGAAGCTTTCTTT,CASSSQRDTEAFF
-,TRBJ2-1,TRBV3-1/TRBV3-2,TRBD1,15,TGTGCCAGCAGCCCCGAGGGACAGGGTGACGATGAGCAGTTCTTC,CASSPEGQGDDEQFF
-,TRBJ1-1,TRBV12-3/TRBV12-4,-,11,TGTGCCAGCAGAAAGGGTCCTGAAGCTTTCTTT,CASRKGPEAFF
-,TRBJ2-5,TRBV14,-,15,TGTGCCAGCAGCCAAGTGGGGGGACACTCAGAGACCCAGTACTTC,CASSQVGGHSETQYF
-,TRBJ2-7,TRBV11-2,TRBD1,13,TGTGCCAGCAGCGCCGACAGGGCCGGCGAGCAGTACTTC,CASSADRAGEQYF
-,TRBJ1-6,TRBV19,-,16,TGTGCCAGTAGTATGCAGGGACCGAATAATAATTCACCCCTCCACTTT,CASSMQGPNNNSPLHF